The present T cell receptor beta chain was sequenced within a study of shared clonotypes between healthy human individuals. The study, taken as a whole, reports: Naive CD4 clonotype sharing across a handful of donors was around 5%.

There are 19 residues in the CDR3. V lost 2 bases to trimming and J lost 1 base; unmatched junction nucleotides: 12. Looked up from germline, CDR1 is ENHRY and CDR2 is SYGVKD. Worth noting for this clone: The antigen remains undetermined.

This table comes from immunoSEQ multiplex PCR, and its TCRdb copy is limited to in-frame clones, with some not included. The sample holds about 1.5 million clones, approximately 98% seen once. The sequence came from a man aged 30-40 years in good health. Material for sequencing was naive CD4+ T cells sorted from blood. As for subset: CD45RA+ positively selected. This sequence joins TRBV10-3 and TRBJ1-1, with TRBD1 identical over 11 bases. CDR3 nucleotide sequence: TGTGCCATCAGTGAGGCGCCCGGGACAGGGGGTCGAGAGAACACTGAAGCTTTCTTT. Translation gives CAISEAPGTGGRENTEAFF.